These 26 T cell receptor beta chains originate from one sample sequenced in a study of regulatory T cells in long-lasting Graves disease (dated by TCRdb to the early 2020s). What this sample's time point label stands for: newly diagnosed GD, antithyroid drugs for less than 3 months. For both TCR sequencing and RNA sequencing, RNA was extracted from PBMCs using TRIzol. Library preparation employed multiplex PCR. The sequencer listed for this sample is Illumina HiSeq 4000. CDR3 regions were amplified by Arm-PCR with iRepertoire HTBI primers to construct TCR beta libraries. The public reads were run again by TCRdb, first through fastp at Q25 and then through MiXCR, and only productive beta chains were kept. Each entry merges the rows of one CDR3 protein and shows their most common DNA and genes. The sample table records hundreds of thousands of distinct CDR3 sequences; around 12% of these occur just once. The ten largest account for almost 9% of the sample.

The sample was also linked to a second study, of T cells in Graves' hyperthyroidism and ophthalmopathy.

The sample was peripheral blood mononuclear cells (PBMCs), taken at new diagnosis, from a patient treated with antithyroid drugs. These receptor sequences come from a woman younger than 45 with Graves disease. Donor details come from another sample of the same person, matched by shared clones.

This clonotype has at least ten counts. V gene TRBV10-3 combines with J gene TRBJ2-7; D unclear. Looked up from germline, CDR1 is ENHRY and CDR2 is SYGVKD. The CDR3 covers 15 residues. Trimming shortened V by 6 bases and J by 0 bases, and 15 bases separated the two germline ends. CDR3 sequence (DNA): TGTGCCATCAGCGATCCGGGCCTGAGCTCCTACGAGCAGTACTTC. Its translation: CAISDPGLSSYEQYF.

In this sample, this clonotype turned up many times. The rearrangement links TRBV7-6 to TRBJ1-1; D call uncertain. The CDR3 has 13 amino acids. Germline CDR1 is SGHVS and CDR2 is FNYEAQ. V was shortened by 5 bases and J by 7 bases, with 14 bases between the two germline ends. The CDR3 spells CASSPPVDREAFF. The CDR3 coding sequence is TGTGCCAGCAGCCCTCCCGTAGACCGTGAAGCTTTCTTT. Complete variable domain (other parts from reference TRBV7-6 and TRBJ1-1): GAGVSQSPRYKVTKRGQDVALRCDPISGHVSLYWYRQALGQGPEFLTYFNYEAQQDKSGLPNDRFSAERPEGSISTLTIQRTEQRDSAMYRCASSPPVDREAFFGQGTRLTVV.

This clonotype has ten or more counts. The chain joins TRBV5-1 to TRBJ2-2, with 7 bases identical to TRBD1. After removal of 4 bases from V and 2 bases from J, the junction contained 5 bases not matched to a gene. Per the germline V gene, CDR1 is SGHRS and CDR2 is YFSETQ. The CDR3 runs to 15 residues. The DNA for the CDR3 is TGCGCCAGCAGCATCCGACAGGGTAACACCGGGGAGCTGTTTTTT. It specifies CASSIRQGNTGELFF. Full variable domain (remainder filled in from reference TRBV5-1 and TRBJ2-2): KAGVTQTPRYLIKTRGQQVTLSCSPISGHRSVSWYQQTPGQGLQFLFEYFSETQRNKGNFPGRFSGRQFSNSRSEMNVSTLELGDSALYLCASSIRQGNTGELFFGEGSRLTVL.

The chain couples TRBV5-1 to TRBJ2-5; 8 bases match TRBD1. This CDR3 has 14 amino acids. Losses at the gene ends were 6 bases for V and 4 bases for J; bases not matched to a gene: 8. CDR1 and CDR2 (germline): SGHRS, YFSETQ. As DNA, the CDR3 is TGCGCCAGCACCTCAGGGGGCATATTAGAGACCCAGTACTTC. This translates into CASTSGGILETQYF.

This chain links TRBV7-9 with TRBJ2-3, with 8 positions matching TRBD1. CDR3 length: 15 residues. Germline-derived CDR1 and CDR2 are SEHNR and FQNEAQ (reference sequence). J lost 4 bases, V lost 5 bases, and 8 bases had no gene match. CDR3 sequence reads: CASSGRDRLSDTQYF. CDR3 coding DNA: TGTGCCAGCAGCGGCCGGGACAGGCTATCAGATACGCAGTATTTT. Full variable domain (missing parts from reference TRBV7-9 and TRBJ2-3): DTGVSQNPRHKITKRGQNVTFRCDPISEHNRLYWYRQTLGQGPEFLTYFQNEAQLEKSRLLSDRFSAERPKGSFSTLEIQRTEQGDSAMYLCASSGRDRLSDTQYFGPGTRLTVL.

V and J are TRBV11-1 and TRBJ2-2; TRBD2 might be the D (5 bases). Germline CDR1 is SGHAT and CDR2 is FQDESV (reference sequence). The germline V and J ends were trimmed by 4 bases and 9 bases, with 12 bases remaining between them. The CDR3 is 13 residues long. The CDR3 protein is CASSSRVSRELFF. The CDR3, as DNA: TGTGCCAGCAGCTCGAGGGTTTCCAGGGAGCTGTTTTTT.

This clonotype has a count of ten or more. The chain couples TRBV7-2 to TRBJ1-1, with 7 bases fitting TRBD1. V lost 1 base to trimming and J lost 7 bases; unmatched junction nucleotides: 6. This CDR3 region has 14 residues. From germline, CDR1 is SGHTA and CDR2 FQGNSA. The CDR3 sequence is CASSLGITGVEAFF. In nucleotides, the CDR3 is TGTGCCAGCAGCTTAGGAATAACAGGGGTTGAAGCTTTCTTT.

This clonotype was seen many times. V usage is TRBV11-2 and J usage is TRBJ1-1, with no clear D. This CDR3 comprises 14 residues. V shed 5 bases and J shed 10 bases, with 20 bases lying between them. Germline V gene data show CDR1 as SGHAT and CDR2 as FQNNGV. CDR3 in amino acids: CASSNQISGGSAFF. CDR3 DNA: TGTGCCAGCAGCAATCAAATAAGCGGCGGTTCAGCTTTCTTT.

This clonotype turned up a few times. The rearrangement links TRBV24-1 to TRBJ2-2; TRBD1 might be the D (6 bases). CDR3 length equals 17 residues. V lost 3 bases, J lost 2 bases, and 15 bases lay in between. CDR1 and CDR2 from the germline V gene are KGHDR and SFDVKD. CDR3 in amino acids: CATSDTYQGLNTGELFF. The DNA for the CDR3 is TGTGCCACCAGTGATACGTATCAGGGGCTCAACACCGGGGAGCTGTTTTTT.

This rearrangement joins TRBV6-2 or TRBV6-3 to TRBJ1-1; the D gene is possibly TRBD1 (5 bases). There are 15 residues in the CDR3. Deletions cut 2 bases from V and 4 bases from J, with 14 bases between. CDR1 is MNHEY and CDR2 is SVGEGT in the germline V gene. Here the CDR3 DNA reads TGTGCCAGCAGTTACCGGCAGGGCTCGCGCACTGAAGCTTTCTTT. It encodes CASSYRQGSRTEAFF.

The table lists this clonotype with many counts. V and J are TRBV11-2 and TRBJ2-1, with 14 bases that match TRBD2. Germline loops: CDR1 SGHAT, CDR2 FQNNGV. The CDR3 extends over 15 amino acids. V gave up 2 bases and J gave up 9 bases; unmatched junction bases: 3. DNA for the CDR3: TGTGCCAGCAGCTTATGGACTAGCGGGAGGTTTGAGCAGTTCTTC. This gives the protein CASSLWTSGRFEQFF.

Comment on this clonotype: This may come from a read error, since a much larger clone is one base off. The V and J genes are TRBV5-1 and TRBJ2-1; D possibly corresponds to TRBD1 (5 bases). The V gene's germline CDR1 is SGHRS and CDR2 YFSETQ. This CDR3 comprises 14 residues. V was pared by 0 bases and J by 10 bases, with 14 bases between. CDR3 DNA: TGCGCCAGCAGCTTGGAACAGGTCTACCACGAGCAGTTCTTC. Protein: CASSLEQVYHEQFF.

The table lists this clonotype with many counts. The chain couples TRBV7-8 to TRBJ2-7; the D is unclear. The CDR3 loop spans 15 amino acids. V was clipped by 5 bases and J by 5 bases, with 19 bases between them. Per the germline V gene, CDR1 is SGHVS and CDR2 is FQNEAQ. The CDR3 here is CASSPARSRVDEQYF. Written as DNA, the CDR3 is TGTGCCAGCAGCCCGGCTAGGAGCCGCGTCGACGAGCAGTACTTC.

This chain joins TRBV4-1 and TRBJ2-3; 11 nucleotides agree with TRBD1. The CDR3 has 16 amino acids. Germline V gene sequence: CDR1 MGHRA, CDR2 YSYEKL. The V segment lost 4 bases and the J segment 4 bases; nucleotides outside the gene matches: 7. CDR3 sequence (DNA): TGCGCCAGCAGCCCAGGGACAGGGGGACATGCAGATACGCAGTATTTT. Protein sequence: CASSPGTGGHADTQYF.

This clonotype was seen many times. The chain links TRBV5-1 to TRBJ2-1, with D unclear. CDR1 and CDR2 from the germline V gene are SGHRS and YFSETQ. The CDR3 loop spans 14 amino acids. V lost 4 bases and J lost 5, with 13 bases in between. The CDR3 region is CASSNDHSNNEQFF. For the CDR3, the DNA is TGCGCCAGCAGCAACGACCACAGCAACAATGAGCAGTTCTTC.

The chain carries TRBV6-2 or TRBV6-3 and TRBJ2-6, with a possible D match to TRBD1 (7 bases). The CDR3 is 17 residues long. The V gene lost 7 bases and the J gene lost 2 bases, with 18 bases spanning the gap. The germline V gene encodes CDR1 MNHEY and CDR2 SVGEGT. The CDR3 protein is CASKNDRDFPGANVLTF. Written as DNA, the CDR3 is TGTGCCAGCAAAAATGACAGGGACTTTCCTGGGGCCAACGTCCTGACTTTC.

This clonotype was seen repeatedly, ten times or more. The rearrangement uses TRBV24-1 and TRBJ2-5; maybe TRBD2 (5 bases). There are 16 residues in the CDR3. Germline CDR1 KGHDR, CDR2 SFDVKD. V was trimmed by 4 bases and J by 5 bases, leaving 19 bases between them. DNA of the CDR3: TGTGCCACCAGTGACCCTAAGGCCGGGGTCTTGGAGACCCAGTACTTC. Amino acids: CATSDPKAGVLETQYF.

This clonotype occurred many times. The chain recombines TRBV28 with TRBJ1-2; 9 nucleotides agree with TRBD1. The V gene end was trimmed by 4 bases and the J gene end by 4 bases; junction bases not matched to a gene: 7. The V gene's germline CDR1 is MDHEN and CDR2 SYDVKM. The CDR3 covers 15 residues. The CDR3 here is CASSSPGQGGYGYTF. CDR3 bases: TGTGCCAGCAGTTCCCCGGGACAGGGAGGCTATGGCTACACCTTC.

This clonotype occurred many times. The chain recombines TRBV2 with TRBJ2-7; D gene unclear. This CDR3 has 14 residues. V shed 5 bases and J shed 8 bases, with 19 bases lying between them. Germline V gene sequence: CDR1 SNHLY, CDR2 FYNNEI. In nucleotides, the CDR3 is TGTGCCAGCAGTCCAATAAACAAACCTACGAAGCAGTACTTC. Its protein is CASSPINKPTKQYF. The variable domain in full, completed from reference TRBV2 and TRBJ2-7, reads EPEVTQTPSHQVTQMGQEVILRCVPISNHLYFYWYRQILGQKVEFLVSFYNNEISEKSEIFDDQFSVERPDGSNFTLKIRSTKLEDSAMYFCASSPINKPTKQYFGPGTRLTVT.

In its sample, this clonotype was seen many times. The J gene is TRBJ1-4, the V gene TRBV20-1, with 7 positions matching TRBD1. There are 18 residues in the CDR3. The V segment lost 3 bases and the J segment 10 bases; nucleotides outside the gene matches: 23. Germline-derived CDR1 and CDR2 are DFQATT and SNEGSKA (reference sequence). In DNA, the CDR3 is TGCAGTGCTAGTGACACAGGGGCGGCACAAGGGGGCATAGCAAAACTGTTTTTT. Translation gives CSASDTGAAQGGIAKLFF.

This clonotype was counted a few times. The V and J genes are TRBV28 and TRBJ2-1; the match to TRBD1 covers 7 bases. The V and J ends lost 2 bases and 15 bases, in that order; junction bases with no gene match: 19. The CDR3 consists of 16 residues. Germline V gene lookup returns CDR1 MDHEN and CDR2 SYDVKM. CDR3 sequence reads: CASSLVGDSIQRARFF. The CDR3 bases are TGTGCCAGCAGTTTAGTGGGGGACAGTATCCAAAGGGCCCGGTTCTTC.

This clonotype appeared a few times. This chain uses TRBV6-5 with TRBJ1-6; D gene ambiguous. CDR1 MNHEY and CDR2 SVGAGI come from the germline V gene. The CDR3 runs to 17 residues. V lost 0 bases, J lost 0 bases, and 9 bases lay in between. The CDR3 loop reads CASSYSAWSSYNSPLHF. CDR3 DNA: TGTGCCAGCAGTTACTCGGCCTGGAGCTCCTATAATTCACCCCTCCACTTT.

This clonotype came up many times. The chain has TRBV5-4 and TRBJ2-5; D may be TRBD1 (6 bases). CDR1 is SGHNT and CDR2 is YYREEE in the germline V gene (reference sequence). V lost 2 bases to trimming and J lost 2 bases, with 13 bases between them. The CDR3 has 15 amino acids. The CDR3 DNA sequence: TGTGCCAGCAGCTTCAATGGACAGCCTCAAGAGACCCAGTACTTC. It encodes CASSFNGQPQETQYF.

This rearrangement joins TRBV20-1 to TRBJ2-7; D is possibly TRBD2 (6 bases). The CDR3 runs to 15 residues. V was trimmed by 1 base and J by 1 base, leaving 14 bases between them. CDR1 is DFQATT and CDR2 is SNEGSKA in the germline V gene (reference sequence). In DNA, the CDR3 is TGCAGTGCTAGAGGGGGCGCGGGACTTTCCTACGAGCAGTACTTC. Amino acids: CSARGGAGLSYEQYF.

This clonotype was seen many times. The CDR3: CASSHEPGTGTYEQYF. CDR3 nucleotides: TGTGCCAGCAGCCATGAGCCCGGGACAGGGACCTACGAGCAGTACTTC. The chain joins TRBV14 to TRBJ2-7; the match to TRBD1 covers 9 bases. The CDR3 length is 16 residues. Germline CDR1 is SGHDN and CDR2 is FVKESK. The V gene end was trimmed by 3 bases and the J gene end by 2 bases; junction bases not matched to a gene: 8. Using reference TRBV14 and TRBJ2-7 for the parts outside the CDR3, the full variable domain is EAGVTQFPSHSVIEKGQTVTLRCDPISGHDNLYWYRRVMGKEIKFLLHFVKESKQDESGMPNNRFLAERTGGTYSTLKVQPAELEDSGVYFCASSHEPGTGTYEQYFGPGTRLTVT.

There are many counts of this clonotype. CDR3 residues: CASSLNGITDTQYF. The CDR3 nucleotides read TGTGCCAGCAGCCTGAACGGGATCACAGATACGCAGTATTTT. This rearrangement joins TRBV28 to TRBJ2-3; D may be TRBD2 (5 bases). The CDR3 totals 14 residues. The V end lost 6 bases, the J end lost 2 bases, and 12 bases lay between the germline ends. Germline-derived CDR1 and CDR2 are MDHEN and SYDVKM. Using reference TRBV28 and TRBJ2-3 for the parts outside the CDR3, the full variable domain is DVKVTQSSRYLVKRTGEKVFLECVQDMDHENMFWYRQDPGLGLRLIYFSYDVKMKEKGDIPEGYSVSREKKERFSLILESASTNQTSMYLCASSLNGITDTQYFGPGTRLTVL.